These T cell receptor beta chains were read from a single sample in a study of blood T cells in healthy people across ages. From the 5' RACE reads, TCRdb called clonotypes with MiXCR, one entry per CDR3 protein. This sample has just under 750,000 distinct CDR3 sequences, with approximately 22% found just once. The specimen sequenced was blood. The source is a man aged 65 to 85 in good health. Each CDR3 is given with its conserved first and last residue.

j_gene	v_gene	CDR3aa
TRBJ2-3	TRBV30	CAWSVSFQGLAGGFTDTQYF
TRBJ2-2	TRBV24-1	CATSDAWGDTGPGELFF
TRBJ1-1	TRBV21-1	CAGSKAENTEAFF
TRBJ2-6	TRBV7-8	CASSALVVSGANVLTF
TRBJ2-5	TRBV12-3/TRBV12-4	CASSHNIPRTSQETQYF
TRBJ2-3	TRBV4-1	CASSQDMWDTQYF
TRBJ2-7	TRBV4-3	CASSLLGNEQYF
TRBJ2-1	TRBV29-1	CGGGHNEQFF
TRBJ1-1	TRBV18	CASSPEGQAEAFF
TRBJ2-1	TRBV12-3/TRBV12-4	CASTPGGRNNEQFF
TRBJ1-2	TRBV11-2	CASSLDRGSKRYGYTF
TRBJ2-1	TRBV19	CASSMRLAGGLSSYNEQFF
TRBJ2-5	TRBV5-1	CASSFPGRGSQETQYF
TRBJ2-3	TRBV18	CASSPKWTATDTQYF
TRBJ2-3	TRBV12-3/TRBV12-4	CASSFPQGFTDTQYF
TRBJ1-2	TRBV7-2	CASSPDSLNYGYTF
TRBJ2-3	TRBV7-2	CASSPTDSTDTQYF
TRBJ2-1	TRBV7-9	CASSTRRGNDEQFF
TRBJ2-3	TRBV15	CATSRYTDTQYF
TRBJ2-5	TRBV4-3	CASSQDGTRQETQYF
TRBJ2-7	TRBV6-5	CASAGAPSYEQYF